This T cell receptor beta chain was identified during a study of blood T cells in healthy people across ages. The CDR3 consists of 14 residues. V lost 8 bases and J 3 bases, leaving 17 bases between the germline ends. CDR1 and CDR2 (germline): MDHEN, SYDVKM. Together with a sample-barcoded 5' primer, a J-beta primer mix was included in a second PCR lasting 7 to 11 cycles. Each cDNA molecule was tagged by a template-switch adaptor with 12 random nucleotides. TCRdb used MiXCR to reprocess the 5' RACE reads, holding one entry per CDR3 protein. The sample carries 1.5 million to 2 million distinct CDR3 sequences, roughly a third recorded once.

The clonotype comes from a woman in her twenties or thirties in good health. The specimen was blood. V usage is TRBV28 and J usage is TRBJ2-7; possibly TRBD1 for D (5 bases). The CDR3 reads CASHPVDTSYEQYF. The CDR3 DNA sequence: TGTGCCAGCCACCCAGTGGACACAAGCTACGAGCAGTACTTC. Variable domain in full (rest from reference TRBV28 and TRBJ2-7): DVKVTQSSRYLVKRTGEKVFLECVQDMDHENMFWYRQDPGLGLRLIYFSYDVKMKEKGDIPEGYSVSREKKERFSLILESASTNQTSMYLCASHPVDTSYEQYFGPGTRLTVT.